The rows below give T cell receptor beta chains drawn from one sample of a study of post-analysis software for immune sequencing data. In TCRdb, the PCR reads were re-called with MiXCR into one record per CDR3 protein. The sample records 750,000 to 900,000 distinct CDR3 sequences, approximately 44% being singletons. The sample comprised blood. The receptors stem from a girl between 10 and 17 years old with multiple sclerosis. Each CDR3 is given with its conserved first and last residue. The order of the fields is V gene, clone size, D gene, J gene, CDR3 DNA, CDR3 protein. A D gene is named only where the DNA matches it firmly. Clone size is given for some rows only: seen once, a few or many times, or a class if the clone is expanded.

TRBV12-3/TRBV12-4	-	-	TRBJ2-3	TGTGCCAGCTCGATCATGGCCAGGGATACGCAGTATTTT	CASSIMARDTQYF
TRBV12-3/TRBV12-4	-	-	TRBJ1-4	TGTGCCAGCAGTTCGGGCAGAATAGGGGAAAAACTGTTTTTT	CASSSGRIGEKLFF
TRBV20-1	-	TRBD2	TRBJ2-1	TGCAGTGCTAGAGGGGGGACTAGCGGGAGGTCCGATGAGCAGTTCTTC	CSARGGTSGRSDEQFF
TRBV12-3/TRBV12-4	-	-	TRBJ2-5	TGTGCCAGCAGTTTTAGGGGATTACAAGAGGCCCAGTACTTC	CASSFRGLQEAQYF
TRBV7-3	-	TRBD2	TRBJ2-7	TGTGCCAGCAGCTCCGGGACTAGCGGGGCCTACAATGAGCAGTACTTC	CASSSGTSGAYNEQYF
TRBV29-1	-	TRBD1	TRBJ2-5	TGCAGCTCCAGGACAGGGGGCGAGGAGACCCAGTACTTC	CSSRTGGEETQYF
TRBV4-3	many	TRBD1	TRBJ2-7	TGCGCCAGCAGCCACGCCGGGACAGGGGGCTACGAGCAGTACTTC	CASSHAGTGGYEQYF
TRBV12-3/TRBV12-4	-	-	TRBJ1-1	TGTGCCAGCAGTTTAGGTCCCCGCGGTGCTTTCTTT	CASSLGPRGAFF
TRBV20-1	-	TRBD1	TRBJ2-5	TGCAGTGCTACAAACCTACAGGGGATGGGTGAGCAGTACTTC	CSATNLQGMGEQYF
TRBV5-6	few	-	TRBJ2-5	TGTGCCAGCAGCCTAGATACAGAAGAGACCCAGTACTTC	CASSLDTEETQYF
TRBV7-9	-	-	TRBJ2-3	TGTGCCAGCAGCACTAGAGGGGCAGGGGGCACAGATACGCAGTATTTT	CASSTRGAGGTDTQYF
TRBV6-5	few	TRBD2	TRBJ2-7	TGTGCCAGCAGTAAACTAGCGGGACCCCCGGGGGATGAGCAGTACTTC	CASSKLAGPPGDEQYF
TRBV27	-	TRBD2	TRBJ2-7	TGTGCCAGCAGGCGGGAGGTCTTTGGTGAGCAGTACTTC	CASRREVFGEQYF
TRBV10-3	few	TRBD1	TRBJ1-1	TGTGCCATCAGTGGGCCTCAGACAGGGACCACTGAAGCTTTCTTT	CAISGPQTGTTEAFF
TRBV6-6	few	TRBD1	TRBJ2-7	TGTGCCAGCAGTTACCCGGGACAGGCGGGCCACTACGAGCAGTACTTC	CASSYPGQAGHYEQYF
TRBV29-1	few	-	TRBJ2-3	TGCAGCGTTGAAGATCGGCCTAGTCGACGCACAGATACGCAGTATTTT	CSVEDRPSRRTDTQYF